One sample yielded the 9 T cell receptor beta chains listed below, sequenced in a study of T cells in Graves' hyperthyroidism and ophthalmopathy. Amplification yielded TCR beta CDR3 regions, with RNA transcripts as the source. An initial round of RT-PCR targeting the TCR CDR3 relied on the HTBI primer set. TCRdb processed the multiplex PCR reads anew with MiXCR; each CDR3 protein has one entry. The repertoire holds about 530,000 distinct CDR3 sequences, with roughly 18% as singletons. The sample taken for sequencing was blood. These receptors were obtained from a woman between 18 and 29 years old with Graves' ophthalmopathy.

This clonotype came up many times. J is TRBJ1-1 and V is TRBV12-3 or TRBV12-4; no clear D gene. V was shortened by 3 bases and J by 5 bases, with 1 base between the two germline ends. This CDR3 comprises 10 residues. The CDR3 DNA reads TGTGCCAGCAGTTTTACTGAAGCTTTCTTT. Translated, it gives CASSFTEAFF.

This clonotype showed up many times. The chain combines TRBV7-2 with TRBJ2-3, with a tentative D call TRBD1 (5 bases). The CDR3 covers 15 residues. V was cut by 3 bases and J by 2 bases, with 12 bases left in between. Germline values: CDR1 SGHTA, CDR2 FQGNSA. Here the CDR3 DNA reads TGTGCCAGCAGCTTTTTATCCAGGGTCACAGATACGCAGTATTTT. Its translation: CASSFLSRVTDTQYF. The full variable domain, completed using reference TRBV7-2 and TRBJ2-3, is GAGVSQSPSNKVTEKGKDVELRCDPISGHTALYWYRQSLGQGLEFLIYFQGNSAPDKSGLPSDRFSAERTGGSVSTLTIQRTQQEDSAVYLCASSFLSRVTDTQYFGPGTRLTVL.

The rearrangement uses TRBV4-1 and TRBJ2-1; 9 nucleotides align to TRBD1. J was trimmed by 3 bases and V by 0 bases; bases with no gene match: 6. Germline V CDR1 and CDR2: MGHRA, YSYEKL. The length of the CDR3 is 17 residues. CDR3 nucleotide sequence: TGCGCCAGCAGCCAAGATCCCCCGGACAGGGGCTACAATGAGCAGTTCTTC. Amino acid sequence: CASSQDPPDRGYNEQFF.

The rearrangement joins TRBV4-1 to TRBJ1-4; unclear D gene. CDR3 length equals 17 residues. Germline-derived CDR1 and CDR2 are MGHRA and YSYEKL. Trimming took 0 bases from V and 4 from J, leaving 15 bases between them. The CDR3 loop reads CASSQDSSITINEKLFF. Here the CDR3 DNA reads TGCGCCAGCAGCCAAGACTCAAGCATTACCATTAATGAAAAACTGTTTTTT.

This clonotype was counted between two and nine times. This CDR3 reads CASSQDASSGANVLTF. The CDR3 region has the DNA TGCGCCAGCAGCCAAGATGCAAGCTCTGGGGCCAACGTCCTGACTTTC. This chain joins TRBV4-3 and TRBJ2-6; D is ambiguous. The V end was cut by 0 bases, the J end by 0 bases, with 6 bases between. Germline V gene sequence: CDR1 LGHNA, CDR2 YSLEER. The CDR3 has 16 amino acids.

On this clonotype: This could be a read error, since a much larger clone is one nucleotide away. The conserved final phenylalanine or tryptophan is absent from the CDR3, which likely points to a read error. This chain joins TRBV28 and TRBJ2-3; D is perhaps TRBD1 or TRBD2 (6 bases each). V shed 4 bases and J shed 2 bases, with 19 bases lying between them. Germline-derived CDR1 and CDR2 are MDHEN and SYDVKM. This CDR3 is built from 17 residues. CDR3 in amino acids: CASSSEGVADITDTQYL. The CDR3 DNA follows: TGTGCCAGCAGTTCCGAGGGGGTAGCGGATATCACAGATACGCAGTATCTT.

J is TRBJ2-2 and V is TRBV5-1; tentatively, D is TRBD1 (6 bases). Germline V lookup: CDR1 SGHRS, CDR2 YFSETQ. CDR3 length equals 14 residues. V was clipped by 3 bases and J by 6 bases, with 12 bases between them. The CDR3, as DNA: TGCGCCAGCAGCTCGGACAGAATCCCCGGGGAGCTGTTTTTT. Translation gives CASSSDRIPGELFF.

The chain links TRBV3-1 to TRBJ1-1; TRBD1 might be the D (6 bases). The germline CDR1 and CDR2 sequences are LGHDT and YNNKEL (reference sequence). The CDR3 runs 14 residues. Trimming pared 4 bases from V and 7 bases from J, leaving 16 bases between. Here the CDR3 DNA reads TGTGCCAGCAGCCTATACAGGGACGGGGGTGAAGCTTTCTTT. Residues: CASSLYRDGGEAFF.

The CDR3 bases are TGTGCCAGCAGTTTAAGGGGACAGGGCGGGAATAACAATCAGCCCCAGCATTTT. Amino acid sequence: CASSLRGQGGNNNQPQHF. The rearrangement joins TRBV28 to TRBJ1-5, with 9 bases fitting TRBD1. The germline V gene encodes CDR1 MDHEN and CDR2 SYDVKM. This CDR3 comprises 18 residues. J was trimmed by 3 bases and V by 2 bases; bases with no gene match: 11.